The rows below give T cell receptor beta chains drawn from one sample of a study of cytomegalovirus exposure and HLA in healthy donors. The assay was immunoSEQ multiplex PCR, and TCRdb's table has in-frame clones only and misses some. The data show about 200,000 clones, about 90% seen once. What was sequenced was PBMCs. Receptors originate from a boy younger than 10 in good health and CMV-seronegative. Both conserved end residues are part of each CDR3.

len	v_gene	j_gene	CDR3aa
16	TRBV9	TRBJ2-1	CASSARAGGPAGEQFF
12	TRBV29-1	TRBJ2-1	CSVEGSGSGQFF
14	TRBV7-9	TRBJ1-5	CASSLAGDNQPQHF
17	TRBV9	TRBJ1-3	CASSVAPDRGPGNTIYF
15	TRBV6-1	TRBJ1-2	CASSEWSRNNYGYTF
16	TRBV7-9	TRBJ2-2	CASSLVVAPNTGELFF
13	TRBV19	TRBJ2-7	CASSRDRGDEQYF
17	TRBV30	TRBJ1-2	CAWSEGQRPPGDYGYTF
14	TRBV19	TRBJ2-3	CASSIARGSDTQYF
13	TRBV7-9	TRBJ2-3	CASTPQGPDTQYF
18	TRBV28	TRBJ2-1	CASRPSSPGSPLADEQFF
13	TRBV7-2	TRBJ2-2	CASSPLQGGELFF
14	TRBV7-3	TRBJ2-5	CASSSRGAQETQYF
16	TRBV4-2	TRBJ1-2	CASSQVNTGGFYGYTF
15	TRBV5-4	TRBJ2-5	CASSTGLAGKETQYF
13	TRBV30	TRBJ1-1	CAGRTDVNTEAFF
13	TRBV5-6	TRBJ2-7	CASSLLVSYEQYF
13	TRBV19	TRBJ2-1	CASSLTSSNEQFF
14	TRBV5-5	TRBJ2-7	CATTRRVPPYEQYF
16	TRBV5-1	TRBJ2-7	CASSLGLGDRGREQYF
15	TRBV9	TRBJ2-7	CASRCSLQVTDEQYF
13	TRBV27	TRBJ2-5	CASSLGSRETQYF
12	TRBV6-6	TRBJ2-1	CASTPGEGKGFF
14	TRBV30	TRBJ1-2	CAWSRGQGGGGYTF
15	TRBV28	TRBJ1-2	CASGPTGASSYGYTF
15	TRBV7-3	TRBJ2-3	CASSPLAGDTDTQYF
13	TRBV13	TRBJ2-7	CASSLGSAYEQYF
15	TRBV6-6	TRBJ2-1	CASSNPRGPYNEQFF
17	TRBV27	TRBJ1-3	CASSRIAGGNLATTIYF
16	TRBV5-6	TRBJ1-5	CASSPGQVDSNQPQHF
16	TRBV14	TRBJ2-1	CASSHPQRGGSNEQFF
15	TRBV6-1	TRBJ2-3	CASRKTTSGTDTQYF
14	TRBV7-9	TRBJ2-5	CSSSLGTVQETQYF
15	TRBV2	TRBJ1-2	CASPRRDGENYGYTF
15	TRBV5-1	TRBJ2-7	CASSPGTGVSYEQYF
13	TRBV6-5	TRBJ1-5	CASRPHRDQPQHF
13	TRBV5-1	TRBJ1-1	CASSLGAGTEAFF